The 28 T cell receptor beta chains below all came from one sample that was sequenced in a study. TCRdb recomputed calls from the 5' RACE reads with MiXCR, one row per CDR3 protein. The table shows approximately 31,000 distinct CDR3 sequences, with approximately 25% occurring only once. The sequencing input was naive CD4+ T cells sorted from a lymph node. The subset denotes: naive CD4+ T cells, CD4+CD45RA+CD25-. The receptors stem from a female donor with breast cancer.

This clonotype showed up just a few times. This chain uses TRBV5-1 with TRBJ2-3, with 14 bases lining up with TRBD2. J was trimmed by 5 bases and V by 4 bases; bases with no gene match: 3. The CDR3 sequence is 15 residues long. Germline CDR1 reads SGHRS; CDR2 reads YFSETQ. The CDR3, as DNA: TGCGCCAGCAGCATGACTAGCGGGGGGGTAGATACGCAGTATTTT. It codes for CASSMTSGGVDTQYF.

The rearrangement joins TRBV5-1 to TRBJ2-7; D perhaps matches TRBD1 (6 bases). Germline assignment: CDR1 SGHRS and CDR2 YFSETQ. Trimming cost V 4 bases and J 4 bases, with 12 bases left between them. The CDR3 sequence is 13 residues long. CDR3 in DNA: TGCGCCAGCAGCCACTATACAGGGTACGAGCAGTACTTC. Protein: CASSHYTGYEQYF.

This clonotype was observed many times. The rearrangement links TRBV4-2 to TRBJ2-5; 9 bases agree with TRBD1. The CDR3 is 15 amino acids. Germline trimming cut 1 base from V and 2 bases from J; bases unmatched to any gene: 2. Germline V lookup: CDR1 LGHNA, CDR2 YNFKEQ. The DNA for the CDR3 is TGTGCCAGCAGCCAAGGGGGGACAGGGCAAGAGACCCAGTACTTC. Translated: CASSQGGTGQETQYF.

The table lists this clonotype with a few counts. This chain uses TRBV7-9 with TRBJ1-4, with 9 bases fitting TRBD1. This CDR3 comprises 17 residues. The germline V gene has CDR1 SEHNR and CDR2 FQNEAQ (reference sequence). Trimming at V came to 5 bases and at J to 5 bases, leaving 12 bases not matched to a gene. The CDR3 DNA follows: TGTGCCAGCAGCGATTCGGACAGGGGCCTCCAGAATGAAAAACTGTTTTTT. Translating gives CASSDSDRGLQNEKLFF.

The V gene is TRBV29-1, the J gene TRBJ1-1; no reliable D call. Trimming shortened V by 4 bases and J by 0 bases, and 15 bases separated the two germline ends. CDR1 is SQVTM and CDR2 is ANQGSEA in the germline V gene. The CDR3 runs 15 residues. CDR3 protein: CSVASGGEMNTEAFF. CDR3 in DNA: TGCAGCGTTGCTTCGGGAGGAGAAATGAACACTGAAGCTTTCTTT.

This clonotype is labeled medium-sized. V is TRBV6-5 and J is TRBJ2-1; 9 bases are shared with TRBD1. Losses at the gene ends were 2 bases for V and 4 bases for J; bases not matched to a gene: 6. The CDR3 has 16 residues. The germline CDR1 and CDR2 sequences are MNHEY and SVGAGI. CDR3 in DNA: TGTGCCAGCAGTTACGACGACAGGGGGATTTACAATGAGCAGTTCTTC. It translates to CASSYDDRGIYNEQFF.

The chain carries TRBV5-1 and TRBJ2-7; tentatively, D is TRBD1 (5 bases). Trimming took off 4 bases at V and 9 bases at J, with 20 bases between the two ends. Looked up from germline, CDR1 is SGHRS and CDR2 is YFSETQ. CDR3 length: 14 amino acids. The CDR3 nucleotides are TGCGCCAGCAGCATCCAGGGCCAAACTACGGGGCAGTACTTC. It codes for CASSIQGQTTGQYF.

This clonotype was picked up a small number of times. This sequence joins TRBV3-1 and TRBJ1-2; perhaps TRBD1 as D (5 bases). The CDR3 is 13 residues long. V dropped 0 bases and J dropped 9 bases, with 11 bases sitting between them. Germline values: CDR1 LGHDT, CDR2 YNNKEL (reference sequence). The CDR3 sequence: CASSQDLRGRYTF. DNA of the CDR3: TGTGCCAGCAGCCAAGATCTTAGGGGTCGCTACACCTTC.

The sample holds many counts of this clonotype. The chain is built from TRBV5-1 and TRBJ2-4; 9 bases line up with TRBD2. Per the germline V gene, CDR1 is SGHRS and CDR2 is YFSETQ. This CDR3 spans 15 amino acids. After removal of 4 bases from V and 5 bases from J, the junction contained 7 bases not matched to a gene. Here the CDR3 reads CASSRGGAAENIQYF. The CDR3 DNA follows: TGCGCCAGCAGCCGCGGGGGGGCCGCGGAAAACATTCAGTACTTC.

This clonotype came up many times. This chain links TRBV28 with TRBJ2-4; maybe TRBD1 (6 bases). Between the trimmed V and J ends, which lost 6 bases and 6 bases, there was a span of 21 bases. The CDR3 is 16 amino acids. Germline CDR1 reads MDHEN; CDR2 reads SYDVKM. The CDR3 loop is CASRGASGTPRNIQYF. CDR3 DNA sequence: TGTGCCAGCAGGGGGGCATCCGGGACACCGAGAAACATTCAGTACTTC.

The V call is TRBV5-5, the J call TRBJ1-5, with D possibly TRBD1 on 6 matching bases. Germline CDR1 is SGHKS and CDR2 is YYEKEE (reference sequence). V lost 3 bases to trimming and J lost 0 bases, with 10 bases between them. There are 15 residues in the CDR3. CDR3 nucleotides: TGTGCCAGCAGCTCGACAGGACGTAGCAATCAGCCCCAGCATTTT. The encoded protein is CASSSTGRSNQPQHF.

This clonotype was seen repeatedly, ten times or more. This rearrangement joins TRBV6-1 to TRBJ2-4; 8 bases are shared with TRBD2. The CDR3 is 15 amino acids. Germline V gene lookup returns CDR1 MNHNS and CDR2 SASEGT. Germline trimming cut 5 bases from V and 6 bases from J; bases unmatched to any gene: 9. The CDR3 loop reads CASSRGGQGGNIQYF. The CDR3 DNA reads TGTGCCAGCAGTCGGGGGGGGCAGGGTGGAAACATTCAGTACTTC.

This clonotype is medium-sized (0.01 to 0.1%) within its sample. The chain employs TRBV20-1 and TRBJ1-5; 8 bases are a match to TRBD1. From germline, CDR1 is DFQATT and CDR2 SNEGSKA (reference sequence). The ends lost 6 bases at V and 5 bases at J; junction bases unmatched: 9. CDR3 length: 14 amino acids. The CDR3 DNA is TGCAGTGCAGATCCGGGACAGGATCATCAGCCCCAGCATTTT. This encodes CSADPGQDHQPQHF.

The chain has TRBV5-6 and TRBJ2-7; the D gene is possibly TRBD1 (6 bases). CDR1 and CDR2 from the germline V gene are SGHDT and YYEEEE. The CDR3 extends over 16 amino acids. Trimming pared 4 bases from V and 2 bases from J, leaving 19 bases between. The CDR3 sequence: CASSPLRWDTAYEQYF. Here the CDR3 DNA reads TGTGCCAGCAGCCCGCTCCGATGGGACACAGCCTACGAGCAGTACTTC. The full variable domain, with the rest looked up from reference TRBV5-6 and TRBJ2-7, is DAGVTQSPTHLIKTRGQQVTLRCSPKSGHDTVSWYQQALGQGPQFIFQYYEEEERQRGNFPDRFSGHQFPNYSSELNVNALLLGDSALYLCASSPLRWDTAYEQYFGPGTRLTVT.

This chain uses TRBV24-1 with TRBJ1-4; 7 bases line up with TRBD1. Per germline, CDR1 KGHDR and CDR2 SFDVKD. V trimming: 10 bases; J trimming: 5 bases; junction bases outside the gene matches: 6. The CDR3 extends over 13 amino acids. The CDR3 loop is CATQQGSNEKLFF. The DNA of the CDR3 is TGTGCCACACAACAGGGGTCCAATGAAAAACTGTTTTTT.

This clonotype has a count of ten or more. V and J are TRBV4-1 and TRBJ1-5, with D tentatively TRBD1 (5 bases). There are 15 residues in the CDR3. The ends were cut back, 0 bases at V and 7 bases at J, with 13 bases in the middle. The V gene's germline CDR1 is MGHRA and CDR2 YSYEKL. CDR3 residues: CASSQEGGGNQPQHF. The CDR3 DNA reads TGCGCCAGCAGCCAAGAAGGCGGGGGTAACCAGCCCCAGCATTTT.

The CDR3 DNA reads as TGCGCCAGCAAGTCGATGTCAAGCTCTGGAAACACCATATATTTT. It specifies CASKSMSSSGNTIYF. The gene calls are TRBV5-1 and TRBJ1-3, with D unclear. In germline, CDR1 is SGHRS, CDR2 YFSETQ. Trimming took 6 bases from V and 0 from J, leaving 13 bases between them. This CDR3 has 15 amino acids.

The chain recombines TRBV30 with TRBJ2-4; no definite D call. V lost 2 bases and J lost 8, with 10 bases in between. CDR1 and CDR2 (germline): GTSNPN, SVGIG (reference sequence). The CDR3 is 12 amino acids. CDR3 in amino acids: CAWSMDAHIQYF. CDR3 sequence (DNA): TGTGCCTGGAGTATGGATGCGCACATTCAGTACTTC.

Concerning this clonotype itself: One end of the junction is discordant with germline, which a read error may explain. This chain links TRBV5-5 with TRBJ1-5; tentative D call: TRBD1 (6 bases). The CDR3 has 15 residues. Per germline, CDR1 SGHKS and CDR2 YYEKEE (reference sequence). In nucleotides, the CDR3 is TGTGCCGGCAGCTTGGAGACAGGATTGGGGCTCCCCCAGCATTTT. It specifies CAGSLETGLGLPQHF.

By share, this clonotype counts as medium-sized. The gene calls are TRBV12-3 or TRBV12-4 and TRBJ2-5, with a weak D call TRBD1 (7 bases). The CDR3 runs to 13 residues. The V and J ends lost 6 bases and 4 bases respectively, with 12 bases between them. The CDR3 coding sequence is TGTGCCAGCAGGGCGGGACAGCTAGAGACCCAGTACTTC. It yields the protein CASRAGQLETQYF.

The chain employs TRBV18 and TRBJ2-7, with 8 bases that match TRBD1. CDR1 is KGHSH, CDR2 LQKENI, per germline. This CDR3 contains 12 residues. Trimming took 8 bases from V and 5 from J; bases not matched to a gene: 5. This chain's CDR3 is CASKSGGHEQYF. The CDR3 DNA reads TGTGCCAGCAAGTCAGGGGGCCACGAGCAGTACTTC.

By sample fraction, this clonotype is medium-sized. The rearrangement links TRBV9 to TRBJ2-5; the D is unclear. The V end was cut by 2 bases, the J end by 1 base, with 12 bases between. This CDR3 contains 15 residues. CDR1 is SGDLS, CDR2 YYNGEE, per germline. The CDR3 DNA follows: TGTGCCAGCAGCGTTACGATGGGCCCCCAAGAGACCCAGTACTTC. Protein product: CASSVTMGPQETQYF.

This clonotype showed up many times. This sequence joins TRBV27 and TRBJ1-6, with TRBD1 as a possible D gene (6 bases). Looked up from germline, CDR1 is MNHEY and CDR2 is SMNVEV (reference sequence). Trimming removed 1 base at V and 10 bases at J, with 11 bases between. CDR3 length equals 14 residues. The CDR3: CASSLFGQPSPLHF. DNA for the CDR3: TGTGCCAGCAGTTTATTCGGACAGCCGTCACCCCTCCACTTT.

This clonotype was observed at least ten times. The genes are TRBV7-6 and TRBJ1-5; D not certain. The CDR3 is 13 residues long. CDR1 is SGHVS and CDR2 is FNYEAQ in the germline V gene. V was clipped by 3 bases and J by 2 bases, with 5 bases between them. CDR3 DNA: TGTGCCAGCAGCTTGAGAGGCAATCAGCCCCAGCATTTT. This translates into CASSLRGNQPQHF.

Points on this clonotype: This likely comes from a read error, as the CDR3 has no conserved phenylalanine or tryptophan at its end. The rearrangement links TRBV12-3 or TRBV12-4 to TRBJ1-5; D not certain. The CDR3 length is 15 residues. V was clipped by 4 bases and J by 8 bases, with 18 bases between them. CDR3 DNA sequence: TGTGCCAGCAGTTCCTTTCAAGACACATGGGAGCCCCAGCATTAT. Amino acids: CASSSFQDTWEPQHY.

This clonotype was counted a few times. The J gene is TRBJ2-1, the V gene TRBV2; D is unresolved. Trimming took off 6 bases at V and 0 bases at J, with 15 bases between the two ends. Germline-derived CDR1 and CDR2 are SNHLY and FYNNEI. The CDR3 covers 16 residues. The CDR3 DNA follows: TGTGCCAGCAGCTCACCCACGGCATACTCCTACAATGAGCAGTTCTTC. It is translated as CASSSPTAYSYNEQFF.

The table lists this clonotype with a few counts. The chain joins TRBV29-1 to TRBJ2-7; tentative D call: TRBD1 (6 bases). The CDR3 runs 14 residues. Per germline, CDR1 SQVTM and CDR2 ANQGSEA. V gave up 7 bases and J gave up 0 bases, with 16 bases separating them. In DNA, the CDR3 is TGCAGCGCCCAGGGGACCCAGTCCTCCTACGAGCAGTACTTC. It translates to CSAQGTQSSYEQYF.

This clonotype is termed medium-sized. The rearrangement joins TRBV20-1 to TRBJ1-6, with 9 positions matching TRBD1. The ends lost 5 bases at V and 10 bases at J; junction bases unmatched: 12. The CDR3 consists of 15 residues. Germline lookup yields CDR1 DFQATT and CDR2 SNEGSKA (reference sequence). CDR3 amino acids: CSAQTQGAVGSPLHF. The DNA for the CDR3 is TGCAGTGCTCAAACACAGGGGGCGGTTGGATCACCCCTCCACTTT.